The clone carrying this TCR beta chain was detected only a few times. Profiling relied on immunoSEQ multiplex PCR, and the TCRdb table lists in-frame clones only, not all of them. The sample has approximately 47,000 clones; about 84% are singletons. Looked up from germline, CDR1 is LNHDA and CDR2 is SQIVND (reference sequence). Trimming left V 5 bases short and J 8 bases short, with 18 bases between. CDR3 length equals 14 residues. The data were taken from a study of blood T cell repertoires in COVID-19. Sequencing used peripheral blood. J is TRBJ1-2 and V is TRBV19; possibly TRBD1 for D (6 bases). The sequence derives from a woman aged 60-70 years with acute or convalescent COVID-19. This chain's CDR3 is CASSRGADRDGYTF. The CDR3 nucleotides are TGTGCCAGTAGTCGGGGGGCCGATAGAGACGGCTACACCTTC.